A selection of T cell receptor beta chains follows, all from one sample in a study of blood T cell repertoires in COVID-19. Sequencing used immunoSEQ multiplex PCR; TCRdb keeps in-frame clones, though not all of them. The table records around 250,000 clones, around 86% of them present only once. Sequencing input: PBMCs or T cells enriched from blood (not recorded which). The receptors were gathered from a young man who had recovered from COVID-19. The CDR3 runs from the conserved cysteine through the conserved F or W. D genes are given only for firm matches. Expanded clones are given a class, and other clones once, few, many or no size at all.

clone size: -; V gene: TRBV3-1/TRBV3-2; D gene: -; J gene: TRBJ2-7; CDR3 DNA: TGTGCCAGCAGCCTAAAAGACATGACAGGTTTAAGGTACGAGCAGTACTTC; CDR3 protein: CASSLKDMTGLRYEQYF
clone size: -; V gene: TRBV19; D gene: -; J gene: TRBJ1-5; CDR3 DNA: TGTGCCAGTATGATTGGGGGGAATCAGCCCCAGCATTTT; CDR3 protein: CASMIGGNQPQHF
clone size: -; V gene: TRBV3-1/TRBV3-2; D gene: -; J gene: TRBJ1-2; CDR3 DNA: TGTGCCAGCAGCCAAGGGCCGGGAAGGGGCTACACCTTC; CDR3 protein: CASSQGPGRGYTF
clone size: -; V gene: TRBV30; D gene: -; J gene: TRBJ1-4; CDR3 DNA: TGTGCCTGGAACCAGGGTCGGGAAAAACTGTTTTTT; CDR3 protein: CAWNQGREKLFF
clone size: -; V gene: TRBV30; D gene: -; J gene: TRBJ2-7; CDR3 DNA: TGTGCCTGGAGTGTGCCCACCCTAGACTCCGAGCAGTACTTC; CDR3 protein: CAWSVPTLDSEQYF
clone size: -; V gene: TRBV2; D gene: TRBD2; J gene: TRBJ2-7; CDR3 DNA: TGTGCCAGCAGGGCAAGGGGAGGGAGCTCCTACGAGCAGTACTTC; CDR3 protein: CASRARGGSSYEQYF
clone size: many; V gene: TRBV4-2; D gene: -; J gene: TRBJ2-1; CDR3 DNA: TGTGCCAGCAGCCAAGATACAAACTTGGGAGGACTTCCCTACAATGAGCAGTTCTTC; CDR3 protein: CASSQDTNLGGLPYNEQFF
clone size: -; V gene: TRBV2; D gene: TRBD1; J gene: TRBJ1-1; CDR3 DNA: TGTGCCAGCAGAACAACAGGGGCGACTGAAGCTTTCTTT; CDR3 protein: CASRTTGATEAFF
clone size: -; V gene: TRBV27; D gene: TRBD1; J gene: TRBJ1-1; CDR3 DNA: TGTGCCAGCAGTAGATACACAACAGGGGTGACTGAAGCTTTCTTT; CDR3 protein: CASSRYTTGVTEAFF
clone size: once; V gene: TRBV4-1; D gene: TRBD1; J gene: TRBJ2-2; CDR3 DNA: TGCGCCAGCAGCCCAACCGGGACAGATACCGGGGAGCTGTTTTTT; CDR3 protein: CASSPTGTDTGELFF
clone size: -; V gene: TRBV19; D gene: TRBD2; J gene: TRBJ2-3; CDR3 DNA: TGTGCCAGCTCGGGACTAGTAAGCGCAGATACGCAGTATTTT; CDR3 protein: CASSGLVSADTQYF
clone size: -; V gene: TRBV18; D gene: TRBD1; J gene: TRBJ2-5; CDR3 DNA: TGTGCCAGCTCACCTATCCGGGACAGGGGAGGGGAGACCCAGTACTTC; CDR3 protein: CASSPIRDRGGETQYF
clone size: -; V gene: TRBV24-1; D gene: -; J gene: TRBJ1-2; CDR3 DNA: TGTGCCACCAGTCCGAGGGAGCCGGCCTATGGCTACACCTTC; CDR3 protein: CATSPREPAYGYTF
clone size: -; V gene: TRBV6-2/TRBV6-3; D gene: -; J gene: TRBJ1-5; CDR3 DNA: TGTGCCAGCAGTTCCGGGGAGGGGCCCCATCAGCCCCAGCATTTT; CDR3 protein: CASSSGEGPHQPQHF
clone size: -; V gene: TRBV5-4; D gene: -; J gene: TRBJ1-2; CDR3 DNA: TGTGCCAGCAGCTTGAGCCAGGCCCACTATGGCTACACCTTC; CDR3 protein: CASSLSQAHYGYTF
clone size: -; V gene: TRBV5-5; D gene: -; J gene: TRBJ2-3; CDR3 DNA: TGTGCCAGCAGCCCGTACACAGATACGCAGTATTTT; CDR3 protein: CASSPYTDTQYF
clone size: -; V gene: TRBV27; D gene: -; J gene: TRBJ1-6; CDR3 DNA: TGTGCCAGCAGTTTTTCGGCGGGACGTCGGAGCTCCTATAATTCACCCCTCCACTTT; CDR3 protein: CASSFSAGRRSSYNSPLHF
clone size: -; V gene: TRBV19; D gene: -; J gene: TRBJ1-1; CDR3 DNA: TGTGCCACCAAAACAGAAATGAACACTGAAGCTTTCTTT; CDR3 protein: CATKTEMNTEAFF
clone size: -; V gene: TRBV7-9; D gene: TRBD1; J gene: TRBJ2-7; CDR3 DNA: TGTGCCAGCAGCTGGCGTCAGGGGGATAGTGGCGAGCAGTACTTC; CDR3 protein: CASSWRQGDSGEQYF
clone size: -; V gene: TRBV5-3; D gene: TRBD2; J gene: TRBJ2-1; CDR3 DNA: TGTGCCAGAAGCCGTACCCTAGCGGGAACGACCTACAATGAGCAGTTCTTC; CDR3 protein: CARSRTLAGTTYNEQFF
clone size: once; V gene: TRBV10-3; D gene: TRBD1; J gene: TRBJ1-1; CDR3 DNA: TGTGCCATCAGTGCACAACAGGGGGCTCAGGAAGCTTTCTTT; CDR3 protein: CAISAQQGAQEAFF
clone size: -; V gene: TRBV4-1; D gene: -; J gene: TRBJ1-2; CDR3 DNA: TGCGCCAGCAGCTACCAAAGTACCGGACAGTATGGCTACACCTTC; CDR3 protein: CASSYQSTGQYGYTF
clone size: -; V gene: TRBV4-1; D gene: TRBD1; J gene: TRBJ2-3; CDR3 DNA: TGCGCCAGCAGCCAAACTCCGGGACAGGGCGCAGATACGCAGTATTTT; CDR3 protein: CASSQTPGQGADTQYF
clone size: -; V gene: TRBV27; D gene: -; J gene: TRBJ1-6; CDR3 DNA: TGTGCCAGCAGTGCAAGATTAAACAGGAAAAATTCACCCCTCCACTTT; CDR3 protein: CASSARLNRKNSPLHF
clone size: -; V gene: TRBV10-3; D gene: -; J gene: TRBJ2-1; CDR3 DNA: TGTGCCATCAGTCCCGAGAGGGCGGGTCTCTACAATGAGCAGTTCTTC; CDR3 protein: CAISPERAGLYNEQFF
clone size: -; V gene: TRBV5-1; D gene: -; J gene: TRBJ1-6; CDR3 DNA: TGCGCCAGCAGCTTGAATACAGGGCCGGCCTATAATTCACCCCTCCACTTT; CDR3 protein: CASSLNTGPAYNSPLHF
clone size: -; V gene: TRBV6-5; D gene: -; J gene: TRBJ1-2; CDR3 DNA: TGTGCCACCAGAGTAGCTAACTATGGCTACACCTTC; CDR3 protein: CATRVANYGYTF
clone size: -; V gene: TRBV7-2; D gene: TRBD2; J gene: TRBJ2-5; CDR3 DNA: TGTGCCAGCAGACCAGGGGGGACTAGCGGGACCGGAGAGACCCAGTACTTC; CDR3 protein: CASRPGGTSGTGETQYF
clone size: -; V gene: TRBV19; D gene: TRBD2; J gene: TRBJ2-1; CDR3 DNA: TGTGCCAGTAGTTCCCGACTAGCGGGGTCACCATACAATGAGCAGTTCTTC; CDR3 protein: CASSSRLAGSPYNEQFF
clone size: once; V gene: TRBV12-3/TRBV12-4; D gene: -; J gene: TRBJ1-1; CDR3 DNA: TGTGCCAGCAGCCACGAAGCCTCTGAAGCTTTCTTT; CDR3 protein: CASSHEASEAFF
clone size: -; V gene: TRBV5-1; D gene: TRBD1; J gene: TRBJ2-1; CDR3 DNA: TGCGCCAGCAGTCGACAGGGGGAGGTCAATGAGCAGTTCTTC; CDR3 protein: CASSRQGEVNEQFF
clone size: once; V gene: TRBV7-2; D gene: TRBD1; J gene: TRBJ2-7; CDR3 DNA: TGTGCCAGCAGCCATGACAGGGGGTACACCTACGAGCAGTACTTC; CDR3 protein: CASSHDRGYTYEQYF
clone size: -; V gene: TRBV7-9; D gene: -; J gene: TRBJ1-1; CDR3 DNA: TGTGCCAGCAGCTTATCCAGGGGAGCGAACACTGAAGCTTTCTTT; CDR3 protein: CASSLSRGANTEAFF
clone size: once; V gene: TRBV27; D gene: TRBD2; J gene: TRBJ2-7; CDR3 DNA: TGTGCCAGCAGTCCCCGACTAGCGGGTTTCTACGAGCAGTACTTC; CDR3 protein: CASSPRLAGFYEQYF
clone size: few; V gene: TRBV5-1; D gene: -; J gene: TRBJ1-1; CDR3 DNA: TGCGCCAGCGCTAAAACAGGGTTCAACACTGAAGCTTTCTTT; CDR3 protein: CASAKTGFNTEAFF
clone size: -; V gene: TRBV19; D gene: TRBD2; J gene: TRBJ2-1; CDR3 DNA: TGTGCCAGCTCGGGACTAGGCTATGAGCAGTTCTTC; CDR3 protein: CASSGLGYEQFF
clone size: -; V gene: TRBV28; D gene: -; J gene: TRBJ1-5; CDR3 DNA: TGTGCCAGCACAGCAGGGGCGAGCGTTCAGCCCCAGCATTTT; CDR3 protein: CASTAGASVQPQHF
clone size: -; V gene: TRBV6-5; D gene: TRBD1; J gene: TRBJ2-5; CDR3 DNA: TGTGCCAGCACTTCGGACAGGGACCAAGAGACCCAGTACTTC; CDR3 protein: CASTSDRDQETQYF
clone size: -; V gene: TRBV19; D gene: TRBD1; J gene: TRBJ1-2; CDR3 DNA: TGTGCCAGTGGACAGGGTCTCGGCTACACCTTC; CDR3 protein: CASGQGLGYTF
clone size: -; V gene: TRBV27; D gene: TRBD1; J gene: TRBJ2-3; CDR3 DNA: TGTGCCAGCAGTTCCCTGACAGGGACCCTCACAGATACGCAGTATTTT; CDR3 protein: CASSSLTGTLTDTQYF
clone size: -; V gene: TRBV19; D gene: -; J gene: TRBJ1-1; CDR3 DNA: TGTGCCAGTAGTATGGCCCGGGGGCAGGCGGGAGGAACTGAAGCTTTCTTT; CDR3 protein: CASSMARGQAGGTEAFF
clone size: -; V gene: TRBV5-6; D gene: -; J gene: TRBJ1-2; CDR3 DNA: TGTGCCAGCAGCTTGTGGGATGGGGCCCACCTTAACTATGGCTACACCTTC; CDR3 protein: CASSLWDGAHLNYGYTF
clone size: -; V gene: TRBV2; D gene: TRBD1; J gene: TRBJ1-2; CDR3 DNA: TGTGCCAGCAACTCGGACAGGAACTATGGCTACACCTTC; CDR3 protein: CASNSDRNYGYTF
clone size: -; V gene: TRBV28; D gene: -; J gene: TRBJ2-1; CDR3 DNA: TGTGCCAGCAGTTTTATTCGGGTCAATGAGCAGTTCTTC; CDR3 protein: CASSFIRVNEQFF
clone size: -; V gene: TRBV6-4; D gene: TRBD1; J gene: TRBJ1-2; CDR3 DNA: TGTGCCAGCAGTGACGGCCCAGGGGGCTATGGCTACACCTTC; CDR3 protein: CASSDGPGGYGYTF